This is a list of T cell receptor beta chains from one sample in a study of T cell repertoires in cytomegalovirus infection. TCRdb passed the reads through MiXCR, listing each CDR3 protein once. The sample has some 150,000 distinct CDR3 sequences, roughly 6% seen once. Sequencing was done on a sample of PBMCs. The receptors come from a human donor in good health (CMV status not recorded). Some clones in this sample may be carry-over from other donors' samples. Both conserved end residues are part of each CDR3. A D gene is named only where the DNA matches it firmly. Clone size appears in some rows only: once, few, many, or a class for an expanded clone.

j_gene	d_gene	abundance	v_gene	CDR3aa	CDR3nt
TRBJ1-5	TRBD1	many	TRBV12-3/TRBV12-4	CATKRGQGARENQPQHF	TGTGCCACCAAACGGGGACAGGGGGCTCGTGAAAATCAGCCCCAGCATTTT
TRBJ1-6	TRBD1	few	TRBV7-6	CASSPGDRKNSPLHF	TGTGCCAGCAGCCCGGGGGACAGGAAGAATTCACCCCTCCACTTT
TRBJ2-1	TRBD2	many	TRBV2	CASRRLAGGAYNEQFF	TGTGCCAGCAGGCGACTAGCGGGGGGCGCCTACAATGAGCAGTTCTTC
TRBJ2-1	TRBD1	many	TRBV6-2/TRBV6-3	CASRGTGGKVSYNEQFF	TGTGCCAGCAGGGGGACAGGGGGCAAGGTCTCCTACAATGAGCAGTTCTTC
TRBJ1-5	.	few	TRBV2	CASSGPRVGSNQPQHF	TGTGCCAGCAGTGGCCCCCGGGTGGGTAGCAATCAGCCCCAGCATTTT
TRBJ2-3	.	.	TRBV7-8	CASSFQGSGDTQYF	TGTGCCAGCAGCTTCCAGGGTTCAGGAGATACGCAGTATTTT
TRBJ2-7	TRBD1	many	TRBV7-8	CASSSVTGGSYEQYF	TGTGCCAGCAGCAGTGTGACAGGGGGCTCCTACGAGCAGTACTTC
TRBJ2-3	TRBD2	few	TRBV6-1	CASSRLAGGPEGDTQYF	TGTGCCAGCAGCCGTTTAGCGGGGGGCCCCGAGGGGGATACGCAGTATTTT
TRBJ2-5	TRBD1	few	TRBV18	CASSPRQGSGETQYF	TGTGCCAGCTCACCCCGACAGGGTTCGGGAGAGACCCAGTACTTC
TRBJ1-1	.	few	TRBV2	CASRPTEITEAFF	TGTGCCAGCAGGCCGACAGAGATCACTGAAGCTTTCTTT
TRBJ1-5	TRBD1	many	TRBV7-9	CASSLGGQGPGPQHF	TGTGCCAGCAGCTTAGGGGGACAGGGCCCAGGGCCCCAGCATTTT
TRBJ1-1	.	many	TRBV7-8	CASSPLGLNTEAFF	TGTGCCAGCAGCCCCCTAGGGTTAAACACTGAAGCTTTCTTT
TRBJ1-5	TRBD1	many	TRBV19	CASSPEQGRMGQPQHF	TGTGCCAGTAGCCCCGAACAGGGGAGAATGGGACAGCCCCAGCATTTT
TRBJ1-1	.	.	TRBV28	CASMVGNTEAFF	TGTGCCAGCATGGTAGGGAACACTGAAGCTTTCTTT
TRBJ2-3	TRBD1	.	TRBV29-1	CSARDRSSTDTQYF	TGCAGCGCCCGGGACAGGTCTTCCACAGATACGCAGTATTTT
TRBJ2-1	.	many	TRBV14	CASSQGTGGGGLGVKQFF	TGTGCCAGCAGCCAAGGCACCGGCGGAGGGGGCTTGGGGGTGAAGCAGTTCTTC